This TCR beta chain was sequenced for a study of cytomegalovirus exposure and HLA in healthy donors (dated by TCRdb to about 2017). General notes on the study: An earlier analysis of 587 of the donors reported about 280 Gb of sequence data and 117 million unique TCR beta sequences obtained from about 179 million T cells. Class I and class II HLA loci were covered by the typing at four-digit resolution. A later analysis re-examined previously published TCR beta repertoires from roughly 720 donors and added high-resolution HLA genotyping to investigate patterns of TCR occurrence. Donor age, sex, ethnicity and CMV serostatus were compiled together with the repertoire data. On average, around 240,000 unique TCR beta nucleotide sequences were sequenced per donor among 300 to 500 genotyped donors of the cohort, with about 17% of those sequences being non-productive. An earlier analysis of roughly 580 of the donors used high-throughput TCR beta sequencing to judge whether each TCR beta V gene segment behaved as functional or pseudogenic. Besides the first cohort of 666 subjects, a separate validation cohort made up of 120 different subjects was used. The number of donors typed differed by locus, with about 629-640 for A, B, C, DRB1 and DQB1, 522 for DQA1, over 600 for DPA1, and some 440 for DPB1. The study was designed to test whether signatures of past pathogen exposure could be identified by cataloging public T cell receptors. In the later analysis, no new phenotypic data were used to find candidate immune exposures; instead, reliance was placed on TCR beta sequences and their occurrence across donors. Approximately 300 gigabases of sequencing data and roughly 81 million unique TCR sequences made up an early release that covered some 640 HLA-typed donors. To predict cytomegalovirus infection status, the study combined high-throughput TCR immunosequencing, statistical association of individual TCRs with disease status, and machine learning. Roughly five DR-DQ haplotypes were treated as single units for association and clustering because of strong linkage in the cohort. Using immunosequencing, the study profiled T cell repertoires from 666 subjects and related those repertoires to cytomegalovirus serostatus. All discovery cohort repertoires had been generated on a single sequencing platform. A later genetic analysis used genome-wide SNP genotypes for about 55% of the 666 donors, treating that subset as a discovery cohort. Among the roughly 400 genotyped donors, around 81% belonged to the genetic ancestry cluster associated with self-reported Caucasian donors.

What the work shows at the level of the full study, not this receptor alone: Some IMGT-functional V segments, including TRBV6-2 and TRBV6-3, could not be distinguished by the 87-base-pair reads and were therefore excluded. In a later analysis, the rate of TCR association differed among HLA loci, with DRB1 alleles having the most associated TCRs and HLA-C alleles having the fewest. In a later genetic analysis, fewer N-insertions in productive TCRs were reported among donors in an Asian-associated ancestry cluster than the 666-donor mean. A later analysis reported that several top co-occurrence clusters appeared linked to parvovirus B19, influenza, CMV and Epstein-Barr virus. Linkage disequilibrium might explain the correlated functional status among segregating V segments, but an unknown experimental factor could not be excluded. Only TCR beta chains were sequenced in this cohort, and the absence of alpha or paired-chain data limited detectable features. Because counts were too low, under 20 rarely observed V segments, including chromosome 9 orphons, were left out of the earlier analysis of a few hundred of the donors. A later analysis found that HLA-associated TCR beta chains were more clonally expanded and had lower generation probabilities than equally common non-associated chains. A total of 150 to 200 TCR beta chains were listed by the study as associated with cytomegalovirus. In an earlier analysis of 587 of the donors, most TCR beta V segments appeared in productive rearrangements about 87% or about 30% of the time, broadly matching IMGT annotations. Because HLA typing was missing for some donors at each locus, association tests included only the typed subset. Presence/absence analyses assumed roughly uniform sequencing depth across donors, an assumption that may not hold. A further reported finding was that TCR beta sequences accurately predicted the HLA-A and HLA-B alleles for most subjects in the first cohort. While some public TCRs were present in many individuals, most TCR sequences turned up only very rarely across donors. Cytomegalovirus status was reported to be diagnosed by the classifier with high specificity and sensitivity in both the original and validation cohorts. A group of highly shared sequence variants was considered likely to be a technical artifact of the sequencing pipeline. In a later analysis, most CMV-associated TCR beta chains were found to appear HLA-restricted, with HLA associations seemingly driven largely by CMV exposure. For the cohort, immune exposure information was limited to CMV serostatus. The authors suggested that the approach could potentially be extended to other disease states and immunological phenotypes. In vitro tests confirmed that a few of the cytomegalovirus-associated TCR beta chains recognize cytomegalovirus antigens. In a later genetic analysis, a missense DCLRE1C variant was associated with V-gene and J-gene trimming of TCR beta chains, and the association was replicated in an independent cohort. At a false discovery rate of 0.05, a later analysis linked some 18,000 TCR beta sequences to specific HLA alleles. When HLA alleles, especially DR and DQ, strongly co-occurred, attributing TCR associations to individual alleles was difficult.

In total, about 650 healthy bone marrow donors made up the cohort. All cohort members were sampled while nominally healthy, although unrecorded immune exposures were likely present. The donor was CMV seropositive and belonged to the group of 270 or so seropositive cohort members. A peripheral blood sample was provided by each donor, and peripheral blood mononuclear cells were used for TCR beta sequencing. The Qiagen DNeasy Blood Extraction Kit was used to extract genomic DNA from the blood cell samples. To note about this clone: Which antigen it targets is not known. Base qualities are not recorded, but no much larger clone differs from it by a single base.

At the junction V is shortened by 3 bases and J by 6 bases, with 15 bases in between. CDR1 and CDR2, looked up from the germline V gene, are MGHRA and YSYEKL. Measured from the cysteine to the phenylalanine, the CDR3 is 15 residues long. Solely the CDR3 DNA is kept, with 45 bases framed from the first base. Receptor libraries were prepared by the immunoSEQ multiplex PCR assay. A mixture of 60 forward primers for TCR Vbeta segments and 13 reverse primers for TCR Jbeta segments was used in the multiplex PCR. A multiplex PCR assay on genomic DNA amplified the CDR3 region of rearranged TCR beta genes. Amplified TCR beta libraries were sequenced as 87-base-pair reads on the Illumina HiSeq System. Per the original workflow: A later analysis tallied tens of millions of unique TCR beta chains across the 700 or so repertoires, and some 10 million of those chains were shared by two or more donors. A nearest-neighbor algorithm error-corrected the raw reads and collapsed the reads into unique sequences, merging closely related sequences to remove PCR and sequencing errors. V, D and J gene segments were assigned by aligning CDR3 sequences to IMGT reference sequences. For a sequence to be retained, a match of at least six nucleotides was required to both a V gene segment and a J gene segment. Rearrangements were classified as productive when the CDR3 lacked stop codons and remained in frame with V and J, and all other rearrangements were classified as non-productive. Following IMGT convention, CDR3 was defined as the stretch from the second conserved V-encoded cysteine up to the conserved J-encoded phenylalanine. The earlier analysis of 587 of the donors excluded sequences that lacked an unambiguous match to a single V gene segment. An earlier analysis of a few hundred of the donors called V segments functional above 56.7% productive rearrangements and segregating when the between-donor standard deviation exceeded 5%. A statistical classification framework was built for diagnosing cytomegalovirus status from the catalog of TCR beta chain sequences. V and J gene assignment, in a later analysis, came from comparing TCR nucleotide sequences with IMGT/GENE-DB human TR gene sequences. Using the TCRdist pipeline, a later analysis assigned CDR3 sequences along with most-parsimonious VDJ recombination scenarios. In a later analysis, each TCR beta chain was defined by its CDR3 amino acid sequence together with its V-gene family, and reads lacking a unique V-gene family were excluded. To address suspected cross-contamination and a sequencing artifact, a later analysis removed 450 to 700 highly shared, low-generation-probability nucleotide sequences. In a later analysis, a clonal expansion index was calculated for each public chain from normalized within-repertoire ranks of inferred template counts. Generation probabilities in a later analysis came from a VDJ recombination model fitted to out-of-frame rearrangements, and those results were checked against IGoR. In a later analysis, TCR-TCR, TCR-HLA and TCR-CMV co-occurrence was scored with hypergeometric tests, and a repertoire-size bias correction was applied to TCR pairs. A later analysis estimated false discovery rates by permuting HLA or CMV assignments 20 times. In a later analysis, co-occurring TCRs were grouped using DBSCAN, with TCRdist sequence similarity added in when clustering inside HLA-allele-positive subsets. Repertoires with fewer than 30,000 or more than 120,000 public chains, plus five repertoires with anomalous nucleotide sharing, were excluded from co-occurrence clustering. The clones in this table, taken by TCRdb from immuneACCESS, are in-frame only. Not every clone is retained; where verified, under half of the shortfall comes from an unresolved V gene, and the cause of the rest is unknown. That table supplies the V and J calls and clone size; D and trimming were determined from the DNA. This sample holds roughly 150,000 clones; more than 65% were observed only once. Clones ranked in the top ten supply about 5% of the sample.

Sequencing was done on a sample of PBMCs. The TCR was taken from a man aged 25 to 40 in good health and CMV-seropositive. Recombination linked TRBV4-1 to TRBJ1-5, with the D gene not confidently named. The DNA sequence follows: TGCGCCAGCAGCCAGAACGTCGGGTCAAGTCAGCCCCAGCATTTT. It specifies CASSQNVGSSQPQHF.